One and the same sample provided the 16 T cell receptor beta chains below, sequenced in a study of blood T cells in healthy people across ages. Through a sample-barcoded 5' primer and a J-beta primer mix, a second PCR was run for roughly 6 to 11 cycles. Using its own MiXCR run on the 5' RACE reads, TCRdb lists one record per CDR3 protein. The sample records some 1.6 million distinct CDR3 sequences, about 35% being singletons. The sample was blood. The receptors were sampled from a woman under 40 in good health.

As concerns this clonotype: Since a much larger clone is just one base distant, this may be a read error. V is TRBV11-1 and J is TRBJ2-1, with D hard to call. CDR3 length equals 12 residues. Trimming removed 8 bases at V and 6 bases at J, with 11 bases between. CDR1 is SGHAT and CDR2 is FQDESV in the germline V gene (reference sequence). The CDR3 loop is CASVSGCNEQFF. The CDR3 region has the DNA TGTGCCAGCGTCTCAGGTTGCAATGAGCAGTTCTTC. Together with reference TRBV11-1 and TRBJ2-1, the CDR3 gives the full variable domain: EAEVAQSPRYKITEKSQAVAFWCDPISGHATLYWYRQILGQGPELLVQFQDESVVDDSQLPKDRFSAERLKGVDSTLKIQPAELGDSAMYLCASVSGCNEQFFGPGTRLTVL.

This clonotype was picked up a small number of times. The chain is built from TRBV20-1 and TRBJ1-1, with D uncertain. The germline gives CDR1 DFQATT, CDR2 SNEGSKA (reference sequence). Trimming took off 2 bases at V and 6 bases at J, with 7 bases between the two ends. CDR3 length: 11 amino acids. The CDR3: CSARSNAEAFF. The CDR3 coding sequence is TGCAGTGCTAGATCAAACGCTGAAGCTTTCTTT.

The gene calls are TRBV5-1 and TRBJ2-7; 7 bases fit TRBD1. The trim removed 5 bases at V and 4 bases at J, leaving 12 bases unmatched. The CDR3 runs to 15 residues. Germline V gene lookup returns CDR1 SGHRS and CDR2 YFSETQ. This chain's CDR3 is CASSADRDGGYEQYF. CDR3 nucleotides: TGCGCCAGCAGTGCAGACAGGGACGGAGGATACGAGCAGTACTTC.

The rearrangement links TRBV5-5 to TRBJ2-4; TRBD1 matches at 7 bases. The J call is uncertain, as TRBJ2-7 better fits the DNA end. CDR3 length: 15 amino acids. CDR1 and CDR2 from the germline V gene are SGHKS and YYEKEE (reference sequence). The CDR3 nucleotides are TGTGCCAGCAGCTTGGAGGGACAGTGGGCCTACGAGCAGTACTTC. Translating gives CASSLEGQWAYEQYF.

V usage is TRBV7-9 and J usage is TRBJ2-7; 10 nucleotides align to TRBD2. The V segment lost 6 bases and the J segment 10 bases; nucleotides outside the gene matches: 15. CDR3 length equals 15 residues. Germline lookup yields CDR1 SEHNR and CDR2 FQNEAQ (reference sequence). For the CDR3, the DNA is TGTGCCAGCAGTCCTTTAGCGGGAGGTTCTTCCGTTCAGTACTTC. Protein sequence: CASSPLAGGSSVQYF.

Note on this clonotype: The junction shows a germline mismatch at one end, possibly a read error. V is TRBV9 and J is TRBJ2-3; the D gene is possibly TRBD2 (6 bases). The CDR3 totals 16 residues. Germline V CDR1 and CDR2: SGDLS, YYNGEE. As DNA, the CDR3 is TGTGCCAGCAGCGGCCCAAGCGCATCCCCGGGAGATGCGCAGTATTTT. The encoded protein is CASSGPSASPGDAQYF.

This clonotype was counted between two and nine times. The V and J genes are TRBV5-1 and TRBJ1-1; D is perhaps TRBD1 (5 bases). Germline V gene sequence: CDR1 SGHRS, CDR2 YFSETQ. The V end lost 4 bases, the J end lost 5 bases, and 21 bases lay between the germline ends. This CDR3 is 16 amino acids long. This CDR3 is CASSPEPPPGFTEAFF. The DNA for the CDR3 is TGCGCCAGCAGCCCTGAACCCCCTCCAGGGTTTACTGAAGCTTTCTTT.

This clonotype appeared a few times. CDR3 loop: CASSPRLKTQYF. In DNA form, the CDR3 reads TGTGCCAGCAGTCCCAGACTAAAAACGCAGTATTTT. The V and J genes are TRBV6-1 and TRBJ2-3; D perhaps matches TRBD2 (5 bases). Germline-derived CDR1 and CDR2 are MNHNS and SASEGT. V lost 5 bases to trimming and J lost 9 bases, with 12 bases between them. CDR3 length: 12 amino acids.

The V gene is TRBV6-2 or TRBV6-3, the J gene TRBJ1-2, with 7 bases aligning to TRBD1. CDR1 MNHEY and CDR2 SVGEGT come from the germline V gene. CDR3 length equals 15 residues. The V gene end was trimmed by 6 bases and the J gene end by 5 bases; junction bases not matched to a gene: 12. The CDR3 nucleotides are TGTGCCAGCAGACCAGCCAGGGGGTATAGGTATGGCTACACCTTC. This translates into CASRPARGYRYGYTF.

This chain links TRBV10-3 with TRBJ2-1, with a possible D match to TRBD2 (6 bases). CDR1 and CDR2 (germline): ENHRY, SYGVKD. This CDR3 comprises 16 residues. Trimming pared 4 bases from V and 5 bases from J, leaving 18 bases between. The DNA of the CDR3 is TGTGCCATCAGTGCCACCCGGGAGTTCGGGAACAATGAGCAGTTCTTC. Residues: CAISATREFGNNEQFF.

A remark on this clonotype: A read error may produce the germline difference seen at one junction end. This chain uses TRBV10-3 with TRBJ1-2, with D perhaps matching TRBD1 (5 bases). The CDR3 has 14 residues. Germline V lookup: CDR1 ENHRY, CDR2 SYGVKD. CDR3 sequence reads: CVITGGASDYGYTF. CDR3 bases: TGTGTCATCACCGGTGGGGCGAGCGACTATGGCTACACCTTC.

The rearrangement uses TRBV6-2 or TRBV6-3 and TRBJ2-2; D perhaps matches TRBD1 (6 bases). The V and J ends lost 6 bases and 1 base respectively, with 18 bases between them. The CDR3 spans 17 residues. CDR1 MNHEY and CDR2 SVGEGT come from the germline V gene. The CDR3 DNA reads as TGTGCCAGCAGAACTTCTGCCGGGACAAAGAACACCGGGGAGCTGTTTTTT. Encoded protein: CASRTSAGTKNTGELFF.

A single count supports this clonotype. The chain links TRBV6-6 to TRBJ1-4, with D tentatively TRBD1 (6 bases). V was pared by 3 bases and J by 6 bases, with 14 bases between. The CDR3 runs 15 residues. CDR1 is MNHNY and CDR2 is SVGAGI in the germline V gene (reference sequence). The CDR3 sequence is CASSYGAGADEKLFF. CDR3 bases: TGTGCCAGCAGTTATGGGGCGGGGGCCGATGAAAAACTGTTTTTT.

The CDR3 bases are TGCAGTGCTAGAGTCCCAGCGGGCTACGAGCAGTACTTC. Translating gives CSARVPAGYEQYF. This chain links TRBV20-1 with TRBJ2-7; weak D call: TRBD2 (6 bases). This CDR3 is built from 13 residues. The V gene lost 1 base and the J gene lost 3 bases, with 10 bases spanning the gap. Germline V gene data show CDR1 as DFQATT and CDR2 as SNEGSKA (reference sequence).

About this clonotype: Since a much larger clone is just one base distant, this may be a read error. The chain links TRBV12-3 or TRBV12-4 to TRBJ2-5; no reliable D call. This CDR3 region has 10 residues. V lost 8 bases to trimming and J lost 11 bases, with 12 bases between them. CDR3 region: CASGYNEQYF. CDR3 nucleotides: TGTGCCAGCGGCTACAATGAGCAGTACTTC.

The chain is built from TRBV28 and TRBJ2-2, with TRBD1 as a possible D gene (5 bases). The CDR3 has 14 residues. CDR1 is MDHEN, CDR2 SYDVKM, per germline. V was cut by 9 bases and J by 5 bases, with 16 bases left in between. CDR3 in amino acids: CASLTSGRTGELFF. The CDR3 DNA follows: TGTGCCAGTCTAACTTCAGGGCGGACCGGGGAGCTGTTTTTT.